This TCR beta chain was found in a study of cytomegalovirus exposure and HLA in healthy donors. Overall study context: Unique TCR beta sequences numbering around 110 million came from about 179 million T cells in an earlier analysis. For the approximately 410 genotyped donors, about 79% fell within the Caucasian-associated ancestry cluster.

13 Jbeta primers and 60 Vbeta primers were used for the PCR. Some clones are missing from TCRdb's copy, which holds only in-frame ones; the method was immunoSEQ multiplex PCR. The sample consists of 180,000 or so clones, around 81% of them appearing once. The germline V and J ends were trimmed by 7 bases and 0 bases, with 16 bases remaining between them. CDR1 is MGHRA, CDR2 YSYEKL, per germline. The CDR3 contains 15 residues. This chain connects TRBV4-1 to TRBJ2-7; perhaps TRBD2 as D (6 bases). The material sequenced was PBMCs. The clonotype comes from a woman aged 25 to 45 in good health and CMV-seropositive. The CDR3 bases are TGCGCCAGCATGCACATAGCGGACCGCTCCTACGAGCAGTACTTC. This codes for CASMHIADRSYEQYF.